These 28 T cell receptor beta chains were sequenced from one sample in a study of T cell responses to AZD1222 COVID-19 vaccine. Profiled with immunoSEQ multiplex PCR; TCRdb holds only in-frame clones, not every one. In the table there are about 100,000 clones, roughly nine tenths of which are singletons. Sequencing used peripheral blood, obtained on day 0 of AZD1222 vaccination. Every receptor here comes from an adult in good health.

The chain employs TRBV5-5 and TRBJ1-1; D is ambiguous. V lost 2 bases and J lost 1, with 6 bases in between. There are 13 residues in the CDR3. The germline V gene has CDR1 SGHKS and CDR2 YYEKEE (reference sequence). CDR3 protein: CASSFAENTEAFF. CDR3 nucleotide sequence: TGTGCCAGCAGCTTCGCGGAGAACACTGAAGCTTTCTTT.

This clone was counted a single time. The V call is TRBV6-5, the J call TRBJ1-2; 7 positions agree with TRBD1. The CDR3 extends over 12 amino acids. V dropped 5 bases and J dropped 11; count of bases not matched to a gene: 8. Germline V gives CDR1 MNHEY, CDR2 SVGAGI. The CDR3 is CASSTGQPRYTF. CDR3 in DNA: TGTGCCAGCAGTACGGGACAGCCCCGATACACCTTC.

V usage is TRBV10-3 and J usage is TRBJ1-4; D may be TRBD1 (6 bases). The CDR3 runs to 12 residues. Germline CDR1 reads ENHRY; CDR2 reads SYGVKD. The V end was cut by 7 bases, the J end by 5 bases, with 8 bases between. Written as DNA, the CDR3 is TGTGCCATCAAGGACAGCAATGAAAAACTGTTTTTT. Residues: CAIKDSNEKLFF.

The chain uses TRBV10-3 and TRBJ1-2; no definite D call. The germline V and J ends were trimmed by 3 bases and 8 bases, with 16 bases remaining between them. Germline CDR1 reads ENHRY; CDR2 reads SYGVKD. The CDR3 is made up of 14 amino acids. CDR3 residues: CAISDLGTVGGYTF. The DNA of the CDR3 is TGTGCCATCAGTGACCTGGGCACAGTCGGGGGCTACACCTTC.

The rearrangement links TRBV6-5 to TRBJ2-2; TRBD1 or TRBD2 may be the D gene (5 bases each). The CDR3 runs to 15 residues. CDR1 is MNHEY, CDR2 SVGAGI, per germline. V was shortened by 8 bases and J by 1 base, with 14 bases between the two germline ends. CDR3 sequence reads: CASGRDQVNTGELFF. The DNA of the CDR3 is TGTGCCAGCGGCAGGGACCAGGTGAACACCGGGGAGCTGTTTTTT.

This chain links TRBV7-2 with TRBJ2-7, with 12 bases that match TRBD2. This CDR3 spans 17 amino acids. The germline gives CDR1 SGHTA, CDR2 FQGNSA. With V trimmed by 2 bases and J by 2 bases, 7 bases remained unmatched. The CDR3: CASSLKLAGGQTYEQYF. The CDR3 DNA reads TGTGCCAGCAGCTTAAAGCTAGCGGGGGGGCAAACCTACGAGCAGTACTTC.

The chain couples TRBV19 to TRBJ1-3, with D tentatively TRBD1 (5 bases). CDR1 is LNHDA, CDR2 SQIVND, per germline (reference sequence). The CDR3 is 15 residues long. V lost 6 bases to trimming and J lost 0 bases, with 12 bases between them. The CDR3 DNA follows: TGTGCCAGTAGCCTGGACATCTACTCTGGAAACACCATATATTTT. It specifies CASSLDIYSGNTIYF.

This rearrangement joins TRBV19 to TRBJ1-5; D ambiguous. V shed 5 bases and J shed 3 bases, with 8 bases lying between them. There are 13 residues in the CDR3. Germline V CDR1 and CDR2: LNHDA, SQIVND (reference sequence). DNA of the CDR3: TGTGCCAGTAGTTTCGTCCTCAATCAGCCCCAGCATTTT. It yields the protein CASSFVLNQPQHF.

The rearrangement joins TRBV6-5 to TRBJ1-2, with D uncertain. Per germline, CDR1 MNHEY and CDR2 SVGAGI. The CDR3 has 15 residues. Trimming stripped 2 bases from V and 4 bases from J, with 14 bases between. The CDR3 nucleotides read TGTGCCAGCAGTTACGGCTCCGGGCGAGCCTATGGCTACACCTTC. Its translation: CASSYGSGRAYGYTF.

This clone was detected a few times. The V call is TRBV5-1, the J call TRBJ2-2, with D possibly TRBD2 on 6 matching bases. The CDR3 contains 16 residues. CDR1 SGHRS and CDR2 YFSETQ come from the germline V gene. The V end lost 8 bases, the J end lost 7 bases, and 24 bases lay between the germline ends. The CDR3 DNA sequence: TGCGCCAGTGAGGGAGCGGACCGGCTCGGGGGCGGGGAGCTGTTTTTT. It encodes CASEGADRLGGGELFF.

The CDR3: CASSLLGHGELFF. In DNA, the CDR3 is TGCGCCAGCAGCTTGCTGGGGCACGGGGAGCTGTTTTTT. The chain uses TRBV5-1 and TRBJ2-2, with D possibly TRBD1 on 5 matching bases. V lost 1 base, J lost 7 bases, and 8 bases lay in between. This CDR3 spans 13 amino acids. CDR1 is SGHRS and CDR2 is YFSETQ in the germline V gene.

V usage is TRBV6-6 and J usage is TRBJ1-2; D perhaps matches TRBD1 (5 bases). CDR1 is MNHNY, CDR2 SVGAGI, per germline (reference sequence). There are 14 residues in the CDR3. The ends were cut back, 2 bases at V and 8 bases at J, with 15 bases in the middle. The CDR3 sequence: CASSYKGDGKGYTF. CDR3 DNA sequence: TGTGCCAGCAGTTACAAAGGGGATGGTAAAGGCTACACCTTC.

This clone was recorded once. V usage is TRBV5-5 and J usage is TRBJ1-5; possibly TRBD1 for D (5 bases). V was cut by 0 bases and J by 5 bases, with 12 bases left in between. Germline V gene sequence: CDR1 SGHKS, CDR2 YYEKEE (reference sequence). The CDR3 has 15 residues. CDR3 coding DNA: TGTGCCAGCAGCTTGGGTGGGACTTATCATCAGCCCCAGCATTTT. Its translation: CASSLGGTYHQPQHF.

The chain combines TRBV23-1 with TRBJ1-1, with a possible D match to TRBD1 (6 bases). TRBV23-1 is treated as an ORF (open reading frame) with a function not yet certain. Trimming stripped 7 bases from V and 0 bases from J, with 15 bases between. The CDR3 runs to 15 residues. CDR3 loop: CASISSGDMNTEAFF. CDR3 sequence (DNA): TGCGCCAGCATTTCCTCGGGGGACATGAACACTGAAGCTTTCTTT.

This chain connects TRBV3-1 (or the pseudogene TRBV3-2) to TRBJ1-2; D unclear. V shed 5 bases and J shed 3 bases, with 13 bases lying between them. Germline CDR1 reads LGHDT; CDR2 reads YNNKEL (reference sequence). CDR3 length: 14 amino acids. The CDR3: CASSYTGPHYGYTF. In DNA, the CDR3 is TGTGCCAGCAGCTATACCGGGCCTCACTATGGCTACACCTTC.

The chain combines TRBV11-3 with TRBJ2-4; D may be TRBD1 (6 bases). The CDR3 spans 14 residues. V lost 5 bases and J lost 4, with 12 bases in between. Per the germline V gene, CDR1 is SGHNT and CDR2 is YENEEA. For the CDR3, the DNA is TGTGCCAGCAGCAACAGGGAAGGGAAAAACATTCAGTACTTC. Protein: CASSNREGKNIQYF.

The rearrangement uses TRBV5-1 and TRBJ1-1; D gene uncertain. Germline V CDR1 and CDR2: SGHRS, YFSETQ. The V end lost 0 bases, the J end lost 0 bases, and 6 bases lay between the germline ends. The CDR3 is made up of 14 amino acids. The CDR3 DNA is TGCGCCAGCAGCTTGGGGACGGTGAACACTGAAGCTTTCTTT. As protein: CASSLGTVNTEAFF.

V gene TRBV2 combines with J gene TRBJ1-2, with D uncertain. Germline V gene lookup returns CDR1 SNHLY and CDR2 FYNNEI. The V end was cut by 6 bases, the J end by 5 bases, with 13 bases between. This CDR3 comprises 13 residues. The CDR3 sequence: CASRGDLGYGYTF. The CDR3 nucleotides read TGTGCCAGCAGGGGTGACCTAGGGTATGGCTACACCTTC.

This rearrangement joins TRBV19 to TRBJ2-7; D perhaps matches TRBD1 (5 bases). From germline, CDR1 is LNHDA and CDR2 SQIVND (reference sequence). The V end was cut by 4 bases, the J end by 3 bases, with 13 bases between. The CDR3 runs 14 residues. The CDR3 region is CASSKPDTGYEQYF. The CDR3 DNA is TGTGCCAGTAGTAAACCGGACACTGGCTACGAGCAGTACTTC.

The DNA of the CDR3 is TGCGCCAGCAGATCTGATTACCTTAACTATGGCTACACCTTC. This codes for CASRSDYLNYGYTF. V gene TRBV5-1 combines with J gene TRBJ1-2, with D uncertain. V was clipped by 5 bases and J by 1 base, with 12 bases between them. Germline values: CDR1 SGHRS, CDR2 YFSETQ. This CDR3 has 14 residues.

This chain joins TRBV11-3 and TRBJ2-3, with D possibly TRBD2 on 6 matching bases. The CDR3 sequence is 13 residues long. Trimming left V 1 base short and J 4 bases short, with 6 bases between. Per germline, CDR1 SGHNT and CDR2 YENEEA. In nucleotides, the CDR3 is TGTGCCAGCAGCTTAGGGGAGGCAGATACGCAGTATTTT. Amino acid sequence: CASSLGEADTQYF.

V gene TRBV9 combines with J gene TRBJ1-2; 7 bases line up with TRBD1. V lost 3 bases to trimming and J lost 0 bases; unmatched junction nucleotides: 2. CDR3 length equals 14 residues. Germline V CDR1 and CDR2: SGDLS, YYNGEE. CDR3 bases: TGTGCCAGCAGCGCCAGGGGGTCTAACTATGGCTACACCTTC. Translation gives CASSARGSNYGYTF.

This clone was seen just once. This chain connects TRBV6-6 to TRBJ1-5; D gene ambiguous. The CDR3 runs to 12 residues. V lost 7 bases and J lost 6, with 10 bases in between. Germline CDR1 and CDR2: MNHNY and SVGAGI (reference sequence). This CDR3 is CASTSFSQPQHF. CDR3 coding DNA: TGTGCCAGCACGAGTTTTAGTCAGCCCCAGCATTTT.

V usage is TRBV4-1 and J usage is TRBJ2-5; D possibly corresponds to TRBD2 (5 bases). Per the germline V gene, CDR1 is MGHRA and CDR2 is YSYEKL. Between the trimmed V and J ends, which lost 4 bases and 2 bases, there was a span of 11 bases. This CDR3 is built from 14 residues. The CDR3 DNA is TGCGCCAGCAGCCCCGGACTGCTTCAAGAGACCCAGTACTTC. Amino acid sequence: CASSPGLLQETQYF.

The V gene is TRBV5-1, the J gene TRBJ2-7; D gene ambiguous. This CDR3 contains 13 residues. V was trimmed by 4 bases and J by 6 bases, leaving 14 bases between them. The germline gives CDR1 SGHRS, CDR2 YFSETQ. The DNA for the CDR3 is TGCGCCAGCAGCCTCGAAGTCCGTTCCGAGCAGTACTTC. Translated, it gives CASSLEVRSEQYF.

V is TRBV19 and J is TRBJ1-3; D is uncertain. CDR3 length: 16 amino acids. With 3 bases removed from V and 4 bases from J, the gap between germline ends came to 16 bases. Germline V gives CDR1 LNHDA, CDR2 SQIVND (reference sequence). CDR3 loop: CASSMRISLAGNTIYF. For the CDR3, the DNA is TGTGCCAGTAGTATGAGGATCTCCCTAGCGGGAAACACCATATATTTT.

This clone was recorded once. The chain joins TRBV5-1 to TRBJ2-2; 12 positions agree with TRBD2. CDR3 length: 17 residues. Germline V lookup: CDR1 SGHRS, CDR2 YFSETQ. V lost 2 bases to trimming and J lost 2 bases; unmatched junction nucleotides: 4. CDR3 sequence (DNA): TGCGCCAGCAGCTTTACTAGCGGGGGGTCCAACACCGGGGAGCTGTTTTTT. It yields the protein CASSFTSGGSNTGELFF.

The chain joins TRBV7-9 to TRBJ1-2, with D possibly matching TRBD1 (6 bases). CDR3 length: 16 amino acids. The germline V and J ends were trimmed by 5 bases and 0 bases, with 16 bases remaining between them. Germline V gene data show CDR1 as SEHNR and CDR2 as FQNEAQ (reference sequence). CDR3 sequence (DNA): TGTGCCAGCAGCCCGGACAGAAAGTACACTAACTATGGCTACACCTTC. It encodes CASSPDRKYTNYGYTF.